This T cell receptor (beta chain) was sequenced for a study of blood T cell repertoires in COVID-19. V was clipped by 1 base and J by 6 bases; unmatched bases: 9. CDR3 size: 16 residues. Looked up from germline, CDR1 is SEHNR and CDR2 is FQNEAQ (reference sequence). Here immunoSEQ multiplex PCR was the method, and the copy in TCRdb shows in-frame clones only, minus some. The sample lists 250,000 to 300,000 clones, about 85% occurring once. The sequence derives from a man in his fifties or sixties with acute or convalescent COVID-19. The specimen was peripheral blood. This rearrangement joins TRBV7-9 to TRBJ2-3; 8 bases line up with TRBD2. The CDR3 DNA follows: TGTGCCAGCAGCTTAGTTTTACGGGGGGGCCTTGATACGCAGTATTTT. This encodes CASSLVLRGGLDTQYF.